This TCR beta chain was identified during a study of beta chain features in type 1 diabetes. General study results and limits: A potential influence of HLA type upon TCRB rearrangement remained unresolved herein. Patients with Type 1 diabetes showed moderately but significantly shorter TCRB CDR3s in all four CD4+ subsets.

As concerns this clone: The antigen remains unidentified.

Investigators reverse transcribed all isolated RNA, so they sequenced expressed TCRB transcripts. Deep immunoSEQ sequencing covered naive, central memory and regulatory T cell samples. The protocol was immunoSEQ multiplex PCR, while the TCRdb copy is restricted to in-frame clones and leaves out a portion. The sample has 250,000 to 300,000 clones, roughly 24% seen once. V was pared by 6 bases and J by 9 bases, with 10 bases of the junction left unmatched. This CDR3 is 14 amino acids long. Germline lookup yields CDR1 LNHNV and CDR2 YYDKDF (reference sequence). Cells sorted by CD45RO/CCR7/CD25/CD127/CD95/CD27 comprised CD4+ naive, central memory, regulatory and stem cell-like memory cells.

This chain links TRBV15 with TRBJ2-7; 11 bases align to TRBD2. The sequenced sample was naive CD4+ T cells from blood. This clonotype was sampled from a woman aged 25-40 years with type 1 diabetes. Here the CDR3 DNA reads TGTGCCACCAGACCGGGACTAGCGGACCCGCGGCAGTACTTC. The encoded protein is CATRPGLADPRQYF.